This T cell receptor (beta chain) was recovered during a study of long-term antiretroviral therapy in people with HIV. This clone was recorded once. CDR3 size: 17 residues. The V gene end was trimmed by 4 bases and the J gene end by 3 bases; junction bases not matched to a gene: 6. Germline V lookup: CDR1 SGHNT, CDR2 YYREEE (reference sequence). immunoSEQ v3.0 was run at survey level. Profiling relied on immunoSEQ multiplex PCR, and the TCRdb table lists in-frame clones only, not all of them. Among about 43,000 clones listed, approximately 86% were seen once. This receptor was obtained from a woman between 50 and 59 years old with HIV. The sequencing used unsorted PBMCs, collected 0.1 years before starting antiretroviral therapy. This rearrangement joins TRBV5-4 to TRBJ2-1; TRBD2 matches at 14 bases. The CDR3 DNA reads as TGTGCCAGCAGCACAGGACTAGCGGGGGGCAGCTACAATGAGCAGTTCTTC. Amino acids: CASSTGLAGGSYNEQFF.